This section outlines one TCR beta chain sequence together with its context. The data derive from a study of cytomegalovirus exposure and HLA in healthy donors. The germline V gene has CDR1 MNHEY and CDR2 SVGAGI. Trimming left V 2 bases short and J 13 bases short, with 11 bases between. This CDR3 has 12 residues. All donors participated as healthy donors of bone marrow. Vbeta (60) and Jbeta (13) primers were used in the PCR. Profiling relied on immunoSEQ multiplex PCR, and the TCRdb table lists in-frame clones only, not all of them. The sample lists 150,000 or so clones; approximately 78% were seen once.

This sequence originates from a man in his forties in good health and CMV-seropositive. Sample: PBMCs. This sequence joins TRBV6-5 and TRBJ2-2, with TRBD1 as a possible D gene (5 bases). CDR3 residues: CASSYRQGGLFF. DNA for the CDR3: TGTGCCAGCAGTTACAGGCAGGGTGGGCTGTTTTTT.